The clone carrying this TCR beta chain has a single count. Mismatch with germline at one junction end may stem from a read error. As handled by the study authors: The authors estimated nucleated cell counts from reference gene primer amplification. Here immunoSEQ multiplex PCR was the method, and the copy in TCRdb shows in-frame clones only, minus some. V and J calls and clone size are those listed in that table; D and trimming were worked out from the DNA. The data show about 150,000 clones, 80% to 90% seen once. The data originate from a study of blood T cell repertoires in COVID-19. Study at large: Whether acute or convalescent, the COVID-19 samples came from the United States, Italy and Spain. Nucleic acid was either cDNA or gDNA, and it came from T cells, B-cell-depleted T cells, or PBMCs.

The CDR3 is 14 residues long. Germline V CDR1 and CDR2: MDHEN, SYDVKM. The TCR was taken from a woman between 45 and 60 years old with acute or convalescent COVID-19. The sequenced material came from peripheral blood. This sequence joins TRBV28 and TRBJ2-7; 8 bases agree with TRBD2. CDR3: CASSLTSGLYGQYF. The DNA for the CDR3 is TGTGCCAGCAGCCTCACTAGCGGACTCTACGGGCAGTACTTC.